This is a list of T cell receptor beta chains from one sample in a study of long-term antiretroviral therapy in people with HIV. Sequencing used immunoSEQ multiplex PCR; TCRdb keeps in-frame clones, though not all of them. Of about 35,000 clones in the sample, roughly 82% were seen once. The source was unsorted PBMCs, collected 0.3 years after starting antiretroviral therapy. These receptors all stem from a young man with HIV. Both conserved end residues are part of each CDR3. The D gene is left open where the match is weak. Clone size is stated in some rows and not others, as once, few, many or a class when expanded.

d_gene: NA
abundance: once
j_gene: TRBJ1-5
v_gene: TRBV19
CDR3nt: TGTGCCAGTAGTATCGGGATCGGACTCTCGGGCGATCAGCCCCAGCATTTT
CDR3aa: CASSIGIGLSGDQPQHF

d_gene: TRBD1
abundance: few
j_gene: TRBJ2-7
v_gene: TRBV6-5
CDR3nt: TGTGCCAGCACAGTCAGGGACAGGGGGCAGAAGCAGTACTTC
CDR3aa: CASTVRDRGQKQYF

d_gene: NA
abundance: NA
j_gene: TRBJ2-7
v_gene: TRBV27
CDR3nt: TGTGCCAGCAGCCCCGCGGGCGTGCGCTACGAGCAGTACTTC
CDR3aa: CASSPAGVRYEQYF

d_gene: NA
abundance: NA
j_gene: TRBJ1-3
v_gene: TRBV6-5
CDR3nt: TGTGCCAGCAGTTACTCGAGCGTAGGGGGTGGAAACACCATATATTTT
CDR3aa: CASSYSSVGGGNTIYF

d_gene: NA
abundance: once
j_gene: TRBJ2-2
v_gene: TRBV30
CDR3nt: TGTGCCTGGATTGCGCTACAGCAGAACACCGGGGAGCTGTTTTTT
CDR3aa: CAWIALQQNTGELFF

d_gene: TRBD1
abundance: NA
j_gene: TRBJ2-1
v_gene: TRBV7-7
CDR3nt: TGTGCTAGCAGCCCGGACAGGGGAGGTTACAATGAGCAGTTCTTC
CDR3aa: CASSPDRGGYNEQFF

d_gene: TRBD1
abundance: NA
j_gene: TRBJ1-1
v_gene: TRBV19
CDR3nt: TGTGCCAGTCGCAGGACAGGGGCGAACACTGAAGCTTTCTTT
CDR3aa: CASRRTGANTEAFF

d_gene: NA
abundance: NA
j_gene: TRBJ1-6
v_gene: TRBV18
CDR3nt: TGTGCCAGCTCACGGGATTCCAATTCACCCCTCCACTTT
CDR3aa: CASSRDSNSPLHF

d_gene: NA
abundance: once
j_gene: TRBJ2-7
v_gene: TRBV29-1
CDR3nt: TGCAGCGTTGAGAGGCTCCTCTCCTACGAGCAGTACTTC
CDR3aa: CSVERLLSYEQYF

d_gene: TRBD1
abundance: NA
j_gene: TRBJ1-1
v_gene: TRBV7-9
CDR3nt: TGTGCCAGCAGCCCCCGGGACAGGGAAGAGGGCACTGAAGCTTTCTTT
CDR3aa: CASSPRDREEGTEAFF

d_gene: NA
abundance: NA
j_gene: TRBJ1-3
v_gene: TRBV4-3
CDR3nt: TGCGCCAGCAGCCCCGATTCAGGTCCCAGAAACACCATATATTTT
CDR3aa: CASSPDSGPRNTIYF

d_gene: TRBD1
abundance: NA
j_gene: TRBJ2-7
v_gene: TRBV5-4
CDR3nt: TGTGCCAGCAGAATAACCGGGTTAGACAGGGGACACGAGCAGTACTTC
CDR3aa: CASRITGLDRGHEQYF

d_gene: NA
abundance: NA
j_gene: TRBJ2-2
v_gene: TRBV7-2
CDR3nt: TGTGCCAGCAGCTCCACCTACACCGGGGAGCTGTTTTTT
CDR3aa: CASSSTYTGELFF

d_gene: NA
abundance: few
j_gene: TRBJ1-1
v_gene: TRBV5-1
CDR3nt: TGCGCCAGCAGCTTCGGCCAAACGGGGACTGAAGCTTTCTTT
CDR3aa: CASSFGQTGTEAFF

d_gene: NA
abundance: NA
j_gene: TRBJ2-3
v_gene: TRBV4-2
CDR3nt: TGTGCCAGCAGCCAAGTTCCCCCAGGGGATAGCACAGATACGCAGTATTTT
CDR3aa: CASSQVPPGDSTDTQYF

d_gene: NA
abundance: NA
j_gene: TRBJ1-1
v_gene: TRBV2
CDR3nt: TGTGCCAGCAGTGATCTGGGGTCCACTGAAGCTTTCTTT
CDR3aa: CASSDLGSTEAFF

d_gene: NA
abundance: NA
j_gene: TRBJ1-3
v_gene: TRBV6-5
CDR3nt: TGTGCCAGCAGTTACTCGAACGGGGCCCACACCATATATTTT
CDR3aa: CASSYSNGAHTIYF

d_gene: NA
abundance: NA
j_gene: TRBJ1-3
v_gene: TRBV5-1
CDR3nt: TGCGCCAGCAGCAGAGACATGGAAGGAAACACCATATATTTT
CDR3aa: CASSRDMEGNTIYF

d_gene: NA
abundance: NA
j_gene: TRBJ2-2
v_gene: TRBV29-1
CDR3nt: TGCAGCGTGGACTCCAGGGCTACCGGGGAGCTGTTTTTT
CDR3aa: CSVDSRATGELFF

d_gene: TRBD1
abundance: NA
j_gene: TRBJ1-4
v_gene: TRBV6-5
CDR3nt: TGTGCCAGCAAGCCAGGGGGTACAACTAATGAAAAACTGTTTTTT
CDR3aa: CASKPGGTTNEKLFF

d_gene: NA
abundance: NA
j_gene: TRBJ2-3
v_gene: TRBV7-9
CDR3nt: TGTGCCAGCAGCTTACGGGGAGGCACAGATACGCAGTATTTT
CDR3aa: CASSLRGGTDTQYF

d_gene: TRBD2
abundance: NA
j_gene: TRBJ2-2
v_gene: TRBV18
CDR3nt: TGTGCCAGCTCACCAGGATTCACTAGCGGGATTGGGGAGCTGTTTTTT
CDR3aa: CASSPGFTSGIGELFF

d_gene: NA
abundance: once
j_gene: TRBJ2-7
v_gene: TRBV6-1
CDR3nt: TGTGCCAGCAGTGAAGCTGTCAGGGTAACCTACGAGCAGTACTTC
CDR3aa: CASSEAVRVTYEQYF

d_gene: TRBD1
abundance: NA
j_gene: TRBJ2-2
v_gene: TRBV30
CDR3nt: TGTGCCTGGAGTGTGGGGACAGGGCGCACCGGGGAGCTGTTTTTT
CDR3aa: CAWSVGTGRTGELFF

d_gene: NA
abundance: NA
j_gene: TRBJ1-4
v_gene: TRBV5-4
CDR3nt: TGTGCCAGCAGCTTGGCCGGAGGGTTTAAAGAAAAACTGTTTTTT
CDR3aa: CASSLAGGFKEKLFF

d_gene: NA
abundance: once
j_gene: TRBJ1-4
v_gene: TRBV7-8
CDR3nt: TGTGCCAGCAGCTTACTGTTGTCAGGGCGGGAAAAACTGTTTTTT
CDR3aa: CASSLLLSGREKLFF

d_gene: NA
abundance: NA
j_gene: TRBJ2-7
v_gene: TRBV10-1
CDR3nt: TGCGCCAGCAGTACAGGGACGTCAGCCTACGAGCAGTACTTC
CDR3aa: CASSTGTSAYEQYF

d_gene: NA
abundance: NA
j_gene: TRBJ1-4
v_gene: TRBV30
CDR3nt: TGTGCCTGGGGTCGGGGGGGCGCGAGGAAAAAACTGTTTTTT
CDR3aa: CAWGRGGARKKLFF

d_gene: NA
abundance: NA
j_gene: TRBJ1-1
v_gene: TRBV5-1
CDR3nt: TGCGCCAGCAGAGGGCAGGATAGGGACACTGAAGCTTTCTTT
CDR3aa: CASRGQDRDTEAFF

d_gene: TRBD1
abundance: NA
j_gene: TRBJ2-3
v_gene: TRBV7-9
CDR3nt: TGTGCCAGCAGCTCAGGACAGGTCACAGATACGCAGTATTTT
CDR3aa: CASSSGQVTDTQYF

d_gene: NA
abundance: once
j_gene: TRBJ1-3
v_gene: TRBV5-5
CDR3nt: TGTGCCAGCAGCTTGGCCGCCGCAAGGGAAAACACCATATATTTT
CDR3aa: CASSLAAARENTIYF

d_gene: TRBD1
abundance: NA
j_gene: TRBJ1-1
v_gene: TRBV5-1
CDR3nt: TGCGCCAGCAGGGAACAGGGGTCCACTGAAGCTTTCTTT
CDR3aa: CASREQGSTEAFF

d_gene: TRBD2
abundance: NA
j_gene: TRBJ2-3
v_gene: TRBV7-9
CDR3nt: TGTGCCAGCAGCCCAAACCGACTAGCGAATATCGATACGCAGTATTTT
CDR3aa: CASSPNRLANIDTQYF

d_gene: TRBD2
abundance: NA
j_gene: TRBJ2-7
v_gene: TRBV5-1
CDR3nt: TGCGCCAGCAGCTTGGCCTTGGGACTAGCCTACGAGCAGTACTTC
CDR3aa: CASSLALGLAYEQYF

d_gene: NA
abundance: medium-sized
j_gene: TRBJ2-7
v_gene: TRBV27
CDR3nt: TGTGCCAGCAGTACCTCCGGGACACAATACGAGCAGTACTTC
CDR3aa: CASSTSGTQYEQYF

d_gene: TRBD2
abundance: NA
j_gene: TRBJ2-1
v_gene: TRBV27
CDR3nt: TGTGCCAGCAGTTCCGGGACTAGCTTATACAATGAGCAGTTCTTC
CDR3aa: CASSSGTSLYNEQFF

d_gene: NA
abundance: NA
j_gene: TRBJ1-1
v_gene: TRBV19
CDR3nt: TGTGCCAGTAGTAGAGCAGTCAGGAACACTGAAGCTTTCTTT
CDR3aa: CASSRAVRNTEAFF

d_gene: NA
abundance: NA
j_gene: TRBJ2-7
v_gene: TRBV5-1
CDR3nt: TGCGCCAGCAGCTTGGTATCCACCAACTACGAGCAGTACTTC
CDR3aa: CASSLVSTNYEQYF

d_gene: NA
abundance: NA
j_gene: TRBJ1-1
v_gene: TRBV6-5
CDR3nt: TGTGCCAGCACAAGGTTGAGGGCCAGAGGCACTGAAGCTTTCTTT
CDR3aa: CASTRLRARGTEAFF

d_gene: NA
abundance: NA
j_gene: TRBJ2-7
v_gene: TRBV28
CDR3nt: TGTGCCAGCAGTCCACCCGGGACATTGGGCCCCTACGAGCAGTACTTC
CDR3aa: CASSPPGTLGPYEQYF

d_gene: NA
abundance: medium-sized
j_gene: TRBJ2-1
v_gene: TRBV16
CDR3nt: TGTGCCAGCAGCCACGGTGGGATTATCGATGAGCAGTTCTTC
CDR3aa: CASSHGGIIDEQFF

d_gene: NA
abundance: NA
j_gene: TRBJ2-7
v_gene: TRBV7-2
CDR3nt: TGTGCCAGCAGCCGAACGACAGGTTCCTACGAGCAGTACTTC
CDR3aa: CASSRTTGSYEQYF

d_gene: NA
abundance: NA
j_gene: TRBJ1-1
v_gene: TRBV7-6
CDR3nt: TGTGCCAGCAGCTCCACCATGAACACTGAAGCTTTCTTT
CDR3aa: CASSSTMNTEAFF

d_gene: TRBD2
abundance: NA
j_gene: TRBJ2-3
v_gene: TRBV29-1
CDR3nt: TGCAGCGGTGAGGGGACTAGCGGGAATTCGCCAGATACGCAGTATTTT
CDR3aa: CSGEGTSGNSPDTQYF

d_gene: NA
abundance: NA
j_gene: TRBJ1-4
v_gene: TRBV7-8
CDR3nt: TGTGCCAGCAGCCCAAGACGGTTTTCGGCTAATGAAAAACTGTTTTTT
CDR3aa: CASSPRRFSANEKLFF

d_gene: TRBD2
abundance: NA
j_gene: TRBJ2-3
v_gene: TRBV28
CDR3nt: TGTGCCAGCAGCCAGGGACTAGCGGGGACCCCAGATACGCAGTATTTT
CDR3aa: CASSQGLAGTPDTQYF

d_gene: NA
abundance: NA
j_gene: TRBJ2-2
v_gene: TRBV27
CDR3nt: TGTGCCAGCAGTTTGGGGGTGAACACCGGGGAGCTGTTTTTT
CDR3aa: CASSLGVNTGELFF

d_gene: NA
abundance: NA
j_gene: TRBJ2-3
v_gene: TRBV7-8
CDR3nt: TGTGCCAGCAGGCCTGGACGCCGAGCCGTCACAGATACGCAGTATTTT
CDR3aa: CASRPGRRAVTDTQYF

d_gene: TRBD2
abundance: few
j_gene: TRBJ2-5
v_gene: TRBV30
CDR3nt: TGTGCCTGGACCAGCGGGGGGGCGGGGTTGGAGACCCAGTACTTC
CDR3aa: CAWTSGGAGLETQYF

d_gene: NA
abundance: NA
j_gene: TRBJ1-5
v_gene: TRBV27
CDR3nt: TGTGCCAGCAGTTTAAGAGGGGCCAATCAGCCCCAGCATTTT
CDR3aa: CASSLRGANQPQHF

d_gene: NA
abundance: few
j_gene: TRBJ1-2
v_gene: TRBV4-3
CDR3nt: TGCGCCAGCAGCCAAGATATACGGGCGAGGAATGGCTACACCTTC
CDR3aa: CASSQDIRARNGYTF

d_gene: TRBD1
abundance: NA
j_gene: TRBJ1-1
v_gene: TRBV20-1
CDR3nt: TGCAGTGCTACAGGGGGCACTGAAGCTTTCTTT
CDR3aa: CSATGGTEAFF

d_gene: NA
abundance: NA
j_gene: TRBJ2-7
v_gene: TRBV19
CDR3nt: TGTGCCAGTAGTACTCAAGGCGCGGGAAAGTCCTACGAGCAGTACTTC
CDR3aa: CASSTQGAGKSYEQYF

d_gene: NA
abundance: NA
j_gene: TRBJ1-5
v_gene: TRBV27
CDR3nt: TGTGCCAGCAGTTTAGGGTGGGGTAAGGATCAGCCCCAGCATTTT
CDR3aa: CASSLGWGKDQPQHF

d_gene: TRBD1
abundance: NA
j_gene: TRBJ1-3
v_gene: TRBV13
CDR3nt: TGTGCCAGCAGCTACGGGACAGGATCAGGAAACACCATATATTTT
CDR3aa: CASSYGTGSGNTIYF